The clone carrying this T cell receptor (beta chain) was recorded many times. The library targeted TCRbeta and was prepared with unique molecular identifiers. One entry per CDR3 protein, called by TCRdb with MiXCR from the PCR reads. Counted here are hundreds of thousands of distinct CDR3 sequences, over 15% occurring once; the ten biggest clones make up about 1.1%. The data belong to a study of T-cell reconstitution after alpha-beta-depleted transplantation in children. CDR1 is MNHNY and CDR2 is SVGAGI in the germline V gene (reference sequence). The germline V and J ends were trimmed by 7 bases and 1 base, with 10 bases remaining between them. The CDR3 is 13 residues long.

This sample comprised PBMCs from the stem cell graft donor, obtained from the stem cell graft. The V call is TRBV6-6, the J call TRBJ1-1, with no clear D. This sequence originates from a human donor who donated a stem cell graft to a child with acute myeloid leukemia. Written as DNA, the CDR3 is TGTGCCAGCACCCCTCGGGGGAACACTGAAGCTTTCTTT. It translates to CASTPRGNTEAFF.